A selection of T cell receptor beta chains follows, all from one sample in a study of blood T cell repertoires in COVID-19. Generated by immunoSEQ multiplex PCR, the TCRdb table keeps only in-frame clones and is missing some. This sample has fewer than 250,000 clones, with approximately 90% found just once. The sample was PBMCs or T cells enriched from blood (not recorded which). These receptors all stem from a woman aged 25-40 years with acute COVID-19. The CDR3 runs from the conserved cysteine through the conserved F or W. D genes are given only for firm matches. Part of the rows lack a size; the others show once, few, many or a class for expanded clones.

J	V	size	D	DNA	CDR3
TRBJ2-1	TRBV27	.	TRBD1	TGTGCCAGCAGTTTCGTCGATCGTGGTCGGGACAGGTACCTCGGTGAGCAGTTCTTC	CASSFVDRGRDRYLGEQFF
TRBJ2-5	TRBV6-6	.	.	TGTGCCAGCAGCTCAGGGACCCAGTACTTC	CASSSGTQYF
TRBJ2-5	TRBV5-1	.	TRBD1	TGCGCCAGCAGCCCCACAGGGGCGTGGGGAGAGACCCAGTACTTC	CASSPTGAWGETQYF
TRBJ1-1	TRBV5-6	.	TRBD1	TGTGCCAGCAGCTTACTGGACAGGAAGAACACTGAAGCTTTCTTT	CASSLLDRKNTEAFF
TRBJ2-2	TRBV11-2	.	TRBD1	TGTGCCAGCAGGGGGTTTACAGGGGCGGACACCGGGGAGCTGTTTTTT	CASRGFTGADTGELFF
TRBJ2-1	TRBV19	.	.	TGTGCCAGTACCCCCCCAGGCGGGGGCTATATAAACAATGAGCAGTTCTTC	CASTPPGGGYINNEQFF
TRBJ2-7	TRBV11-1	.	TRBD1	TGTGCCAGCAGCTTAGGGACAGGAGGTTACGAGCAGTACTTC	CASSLGTGGYEQYF
TRBJ1-2	TRBV19	.	.	TGTGCCAGTAGTCCGGCGGACTATGGCTACACCTTC	CASSPADYGYTF
TRBJ2-4	TRBV2	.	.	TGTGCCACCTCCGGGACACCAGCCAAAAACATTCAGTACTTC	CATSGTPAKNIQYF
TRBJ2-1	TRBV11-3	once	.	TGTGCCAGCAGCTTAACGCTAGGCAAGCAGTTCTTC	CASSLTLGKQFF
TRBJ1-5	TRBV6-2/TRBV6-3	once	.	TGTGCCAGCAGTTACAGGGGCAGTGGGGGAGGTCCCCAGCATTTT	CASSYRGSGGGPQHF
TRBJ2-7	TRBV4-1	.	TRBD1	TGCGCCAGCAGCCAATGGGGACAGGGGGAGCAGTACTTC	CASSQWGQGEQYF
TRBJ2-5	TRBV9	.	TRBD2	TGTGCCAGCAGCGTAGACGCTAGCGGGGGGAGGGAGACCCAGTACTTC	CASSVDASGGRETQYF
TRBJ2-1	TRBV7-9	.	TRBD1	TGTGCCAGCAGTTTAACTACAGGGGACGAGCAGTTCTTC	CASSLTTGDEQFF
TRBJ2-2	TRBV9	once	.	TGTGCCAGCAGCGTAGGGCACACCGGGGAGCTGTTTTTT	CASSVGHTGELFF
TRBJ1-1	TRBV18	.	.	TGTGCCAGCTCACCTGAATCGGGGGGCGCGGAGGCTTTCTTT	CASSPESGGAEAFF
TRBJ1-5	TRBV12-5	once	.	TGTGCTAGTGGTTTGGTACTGGGCAGACACAGTAGCAATCAGCCCCAGCATTTT	CASGLVLGRHSSNQPQHF
TRBJ2-5	TRBV10-3	.	TRBD2	TGTGCCATCAGTGGGCCCAGCGGGGAAACAGGAGAGACCCAGTACTTC	CAISGPSGETGETQYF
TRBJ2-7	TRBV6-2/TRBV6-3	.	.	TGTGCCAGCAGTTACGGGGGCAGGGGTTTCCACGAGCAGTACTTC	CASSYGGRGFHEQYF
TRBJ2-6	TRBV6-6	.	TRBD1	TGTGCCAGCAGGCGACAGGGGATTCGCTCTGGGGCCAACGTCCTGACTTTC	CASRRQGIRSGANVLTF